This T cell receptor (beta chain) is drawn from a study of cytotoxic CD8 clonotypes in ibrutinib-treated CLL. Across the study: An average of 255,043 productive templates and approximately 91,000 productive rearrangements was obtained per sample.

There are a few counts of this clone. Per germline, CDR1 SGHKS and CDR2 YYEKEE (reference sequence). The CDR3 sequence is 14 residues long. Trimming at V came to 0 bases and at J to 6 bases, leaving 5 bases not matched to a gene. Deep sequencing aimed at 1 in 200,000 to 1 in 1 million T cells' resolution. Method: immunoSEQ multiplex PCR; TCRdb's copy keeps in-frame clones and lacks some. Of just over 200,000 clones listed, just under 80% were seen once; the top ten hold 10% to 12%. The V gene is TRBV5-5, the J gene TRBJ1-2; 7 bases match TRBD1. Sequences were derived from PBMCs, sampled after 12 months of ibrutinib treatment. The receptor was derived from a human donor with chronic lymphocytic leukemia. The CDR3, as DNA: TGTGCCAGCAGCTTGGACAGGGGTCGTGATGGCTACACCTTC. Its translation is CASSLDRGRDGYTF. Variable domain in full (rest from reference TRBV5-5 and TRBJ1-2): DAGVTQSPTHLIKTRGQQVTLRCSPISGHKSVSWYQQVLGQGPQFIFQYYEKEERGRGNFPDRFSARQFPNYSSELNVNALLLGDSALYLCASSLDRGRDGYTFGSGTRLTVV.